Following are 23 T cell receptor beta chains from one sample sequenced in a study of shared clonotypes between healthy human individuals. Sequenced by immunoSEQ multiplex PCR; TCRdb stores in-frame clones only, minus some. The sample has 450,000 to 500,000 clones, approximately 78% seen once; the top ten hold more than 10%. The sequencing input was PBMCs. These receptor sequences come from a woman aged 40 to 50 in good health. Some clones in this sample may be carry-over from other donors' samples.

About this clone: This may come from a read error, since a much larger clone is one base off. The sample has other DNA sequences that encode this CDR3 too. The gene calls are TRBV5-1 and TRBJ1-2; 9 bases are a match to TRBD1. CDR1 SGHRS and CDR2 YFSETQ come from the germline V gene. The CDR3 extends over 14 amino acids. J gave up 4 bases and V 0 bases, and 1 base lay outside the gene matches. The CDR3 DNA is TGCGCCAGCAGCTTGGGGACAGGGGCCTATGGCTACACCTTC. This gives the protein CASSLGTGAYGYTF.

The chain uses TRBV18 and TRBJ2-7, with 12 bases aligning to TRBD2. The length of the CDR3 is 18 residues. CDR1 and CDR2 (germline): KGHSH, LQKENI. Trimming at V came to 3 bases and at J to 5 bases, leaving 14 bases not matched to a gene. The DNA for the CDR3 is TGTGCCAGCTCACCCCTACTAGCGGGGGGCCCGATCCTCGACGAGCAGTACTTC. Protein product: CASSPLLAGGPILDEQYF.

Regarding this clone: One base separates it from a far larger clone, so it is likely a read error. Other DNA variants within this sample encode the same CDR3. The chain carries TRBV5-4 and TRBJ2-7, with D tentatively TRBD1 (6 bases). Germline V gene sequence: CDR1 SGHNT, CDR2 YYREEE (reference sequence). The CDR3 totals 14 residues. The CDR3 bases are TGTGCCAGTAGCTTGGGGGCAGGGTTGGGCGAGCAGTACTTC. It translates to CASSLGAGLGEQYF.

The rearrangement uses TRBV9 and TRBJ2-1; 8 nucleotides line up with TRBD2. The length of the CDR3 is 15 residues. Trimming took 2 bases from V and 5 from J; bases not matched to a gene: 6. The germline gives CDR1 SGDLS, CDR2 YYNGEE. The CDR3 DNA reads as TGTGCCAGCAGCGTTAGTGGCGGGAGGAACAATGAGCAGTTCTTC. Translated, it gives CASSVSGGRNNEQFF.

The chain uses TRBV18 and TRBJ2-2; the D gene is possibly TRBD1 (6 bases). The V gene lost 5 bases and the J gene lost 1 base, with 11 bases spanning the gap. The CDR3 extends over 15 amino acids. Germline-derived CDR1 and CDR2 are KGHSH and LQKENI. In nucleotides, the CDR3 is TGTGCCAGCTCAAAATCACAGGGGAACACCGGGGAGCTGTTTTTT. This translates into CASSKSQGNTGELFF.

The genes are TRBV11-2 and TRBJ1-1, with D perhaps TRBD1 (5 bases). Germline CDR1 SGHAT, CDR2 FQNNGV. This CDR3 is 13 amino acids long. Between the trimmed V and J ends, which lost 7 bases and 3 bases, there was a span of 12 bases. In DNA, the CDR3 is TGTGCCAGCACCCTATCAGGGTACACTGAAGCTTTCTTT. Translating gives CASTLSGYTEAFF. Full variable domain (missing parts from reference TRBV11-2 and TRBJ1-1): EAGVAQSPRYKIIEKRQSVAFWCNPISGHATLYWYQQILGQGPKLLIQFQNNGVVDDSQLPKDRFSAERLKGVDSTLKIQPAKLEDSAVYLCASTLSGYTEAFFGQGTRLTVV.

The chain couples TRBV28 to TRBJ2-1, with 8 bases identical to TRBD2. Germline trimming cut 5 bases from V and 7 bases from J; bases unmatched to any gene: 13. Germline V CDR1 and CDR2: MDHEN, SYDVKM. CDR3 size: 16 residues. DNA of the CDR3: TGTGCCAGCAGTACCCCAGGTAGCGGGGTTGGTAATGAGCAGTTCTTC. This codes for CASSTPGSGVGNEQFF.

J is TRBJ2-6 and V is TRBV5-1; D tentatively fits TRBD1 or TRBD2 (5 bases each). Germline-derived CDR1 and CDR2 are SGHRS and YFSETQ. The CDR3 runs 17 residues. Trimming stripped 1 base from V and 4 bases from J, with 15 bases between. CDR3 DNA sequence: TGCGCCAGCAGCTTGACACTAGGGGTCCGCGGGGCCAACGTCCTGACTTTC. Encoded protein: CASSLTLGVRGANVLTF.

For the CDR3, the DNA is TGTGCCTGGAGTGTCTCAGGGACAGAGACCCAGTACTTC. Encoded protein: CAWSVSGTETQYF. The V call is TRBV30, the J call TRBJ2-5; tentatively, D is TRBD1 or TRBD2 (5 bases each). The germline V gene has CDR1 GTSNPN and CDR2 SVGIG (reference sequence). CDR3 length: 13 residues. Trimming shortened V by 0 bases and J by 4 bases, and 9 bases separated the two germline ends.

V and J are TRBV18 and TRBJ1-3; D is undetermined. This CDR3 comprises 13 residues. Trimming cost V 0 bases and J 3 bases, with 3 bases left between them. Germline CDR1 KGHSH, CDR2 LQKENI. In nucleotides, the CDR3 is TGTGCCAGCTCACCACCGTATGGAAACACCATATATTTT. Translating gives CASSPPYGNTIYF.

The J gene is TRBJ2-7, the V gene TRBV5-4; 8 bases are a match to TRBD1. Germline V gene data show CDR1 as SGHNT and CDR2 as YYREEE (reference sequence). Germline trimming cut 2 bases from V and 3 bases from J; bases unmatched to any gene: 7. The CDR3 totals 15 residues. The CDR3 region is CASSLTGTGFYEQYF. In DNA form, the CDR3 reads TGTGCCAGCAGCTTAACCGGGACAGGATTCTACGAGCAGTACTTC.

The V gene is TRBV18, the J gene TRBJ2-7; 7 bases line up with TRBD2. This CDR3 spans 13 amino acids. Germline V CDR1 and CDR2: KGHSH, LQKENI. J gave up 1 base and V 5 bases, and 2 bases lay outside the gene matches. CDR3 residues: CASSTAGSYEQYF. CDR3 coding DNA: TGTGCCAGCTCAACAGCGGGGTCCTACGAGCAGTACTTC.

The V gene is TRBV7-8, the J gene TRBJ2-7; a weak D match, TRBD1 (6 bases). The length of the CDR3 is 15 residues. The ends were cut back, 5 bases at V and 5 bases at J, with 19 bases in the middle. Germline CDR1 reads SGHVS; CDR2 reads FQNEAQ. CDR3 in amino acids: CASSHFSSRGHEQYF. In nucleotides, the CDR3 is TGTGCCAGCAGCCACTTTTCCTCCAGGGGTCACGAGCAGTACTTC.

This clone was counted a few times. V and J are TRBV6-6 and TRBJ2-6; 7 bases agree with TRBD2. CDR3 size: 14 residues. Trimming took 7 bases from V and 0 from J; bases not matched to a gene: 0. Germline V CDR1 and CDR2: MNHNY, SVGAGI (reference sequence). The CDR3 is CASTGGSGANVLTF. CDR3 nucleotides: TGTGCCAGCACGGGGGGCTCTGGGGCCAACGTCCTGACTTTC.

The chain uses TRBV19 and TRBJ1-5, with D maybe TRBD1 (5 bases). V lost 0 bases to trimming and J lost 0 bases, with 12 bases between them. The CDR3 covers 17 residues. The germline gives CDR1 LNHDA, CDR2 SQIVND (reference sequence). DNA of the CDR3: TGTGCCAGTAGTATAGAAAAGGGGACGTATAGCAATCAGCCCCAGCATTTT. Translating gives CASSIEKGTYSNQPQHF.

The genes are TRBV28 and TRBJ2-7, with 9 positions matching TRBD1. V was pared by 4 bases and J by 2 bases, with 3 bases of the junction left unmatched. The CDR3 loop spans 14 amino acids. In germline, CDR1 is MDHEN, CDR2 SYDVKM. In nucleotides, the CDR3 is TGTGCCAGCAGTTGGGACAGGGTTGCCTACGAGCAGTACTTC. Translated: CASSWDRVAYEQYF.

The chain employs TRBV4-1 and TRBJ1-5; D possibly corresponds to TRBD1 (6 bases). The CDR3 covers 15 residues. Trimming pared 3 bases from V and 2 bases from J, leaving 11 bases between. Germline V gives CDR1 MGHRA, CDR2 YSYEKL. The chain's CDR3 is CASSHAAGGNQPQHF. CDR3 coding DNA: TGCGCCAGCAGCCATGCAGCAGGGGGCAATCAGCCCCAGCATTTT.

V gene TRBV5-1 combines with J gene TRBJ2-2; D not resolved. The CDR3 sequence is 15 residues long. Germline loops: CDR1 SGHRS, CDR2 YFSETQ. Trimming shortened V by 3 bases and J by 4 bases, and 13 bases separated the two germline ends. The CDR3 here is CASSSGRPTTGELFF. CDR3 in DNA: TGCGCCAGCAGCTCAGGACGGCCGACCACCGGGGAGCTGTTTTTT.

J is TRBJ2-6 and V is TRBV4-1; 10 positions agree with TRBD2. The CDR3 length is 17 residues. The V gene end was trimmed by 5 bases and the J gene end by 4 bases; junction bases not matched to a gene: 8. Germline V CDR1 and CDR2: MGHRA, YSYEKL. The CDR3 here is CASSSLAGVAGANVLTF. CDR3 DNA sequence: TGCGCCAGCAGCTCCCTAGCGGGAGTGGCCGGGGCCAACGTCCTGACTTTC.

The chain joins TRBV14 to TRBJ2-7, with 11 bases that match TRBD2. This CDR3 is 13 amino acids long. Germline V gives CDR1 SGHDN, CDR2 FVKESK. Germline trimming cut 5 bases from V and 11 bases from J; bases unmatched to any gene: 8. Here the CDR3 reads CASSTTRLAGKYF. The CDR3 DNA is TGTGCCAGCAGCACCACGAGACTAGCGGGAAAGTACTTC.

This clone was seen a few times. The chain joins TRBV2 to TRBJ2-7; no firm D call. Trimming removed 8 bases from V and 3 bases from J, with 8 bases in between. CDR1 SNHLY and CDR2 FYNNEI come from the germline V gene. The CDR3 length is 11 residues. DNA for the CDR3: TGTGCCAGCCACGACGGCTACGAGCAGTACTTC. It encodes CASHDGYEQYF.

This clone has a single count. This sequence joins TRBV5-1 and TRBJ2-5; 10 nucleotides align to TRBD1. The CDR3 loop spans 16 amino acids. With V trimmed by 3 bases and J by 0 bases, 5 bases remained unmatched. From germline, CDR1 is SGHRS and CDR2 YFSETQ. The CDR3, as DNA: TGCGCCAGCAGCTCCCGGACAGGGGGGGACCAAGAGACCCAGTACTTC. It codes for CASSSRTGGDQETQYF.

The CDR3 DNA reads as TGTGCCAGCAGCCACCCTCCCGGGACAGGGACCGCCGAGCAGTACTTC. This translates into CASSHPPGTGTAEQYF. The rearrangement links TRBV7-8 to TRBJ2-5, with 9 bases that match TRBD1. TRBJ2-7 matches the DNA end more closely, so the J call is doubtful. The length of the CDR3 is 16 residues. CDR1 is SGHVS and CDR2 is FQNEAQ in the germline V gene.